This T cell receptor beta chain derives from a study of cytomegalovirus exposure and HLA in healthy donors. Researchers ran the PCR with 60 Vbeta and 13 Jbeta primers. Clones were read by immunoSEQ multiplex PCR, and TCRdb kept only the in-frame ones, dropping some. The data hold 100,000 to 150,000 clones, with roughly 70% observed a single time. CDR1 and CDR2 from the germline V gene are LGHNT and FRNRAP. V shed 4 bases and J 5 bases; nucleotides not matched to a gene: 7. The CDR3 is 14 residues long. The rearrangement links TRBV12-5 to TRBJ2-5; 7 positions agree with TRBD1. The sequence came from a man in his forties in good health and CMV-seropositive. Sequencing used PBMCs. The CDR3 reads CASGSVQGGETQYF. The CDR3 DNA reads TGTGCTAGTGGTTCAGTCCAAGGGGGCGAGACCCAGTACTTC.